The T cell receptor beta chain described here comes from a study of technical replicates of blood from a few donors (dated by TCRdb to about 2017). V and J are truncated by 4 bases and 0 bases respectively, leaving an intervening sequence of 7 bases. CDR1 MDHEN and CDR2 SYDVKM were looked up in the germline V gene. The CDR3 spans 13 residues, from the cysteine through the phenylalanine. Here the CDR3 DNA is all that survives: 39 bases in frame from base 1. As regards this clone: Its antigen specificity is not known. No much larger clone is present one base from it, and per-base qualities are unavailable.

The library was made by the immunoSEQ multiplex PCR assay. TCRdb mirrors the immuneACCESS table, restricted to in-frame sequences. Some clones are absent from its copies; in checked studies, under half trace to an unresolved V gene, and the reason for the others is unknown. This sample has approximately 85,000 clones in its table, and approximately 93% of those were observed once. Of the sample, less than 0.3% is held by the ten largest clones. This sequence uses TRBV28 and TRBJ2-7; the D gene is possibly TRBD2, with 6 bases matching. This clonotype originated in a human donor in good health. Sequencing was carried out using T cells isolated from PBMCs. The CDR3 reads CASSYGGSYEQYF. The sequenced DNA is TGTGCCAGCAGTTACGGGGGCTCCTACGAGCAGTACTTC.